The rows below give T cell receptor beta chains drawn from one sample of a study of shared clonotypes between healthy human individuals. Data came from immunoSEQ multiplex PCR; TCRdb stores just in-frame clones and leaves some out. The table includes hundreds of thousands of clones, 90% to 97% detected once. What was sequenced was naive CD8+ T cells sorted from blood. The receptors here all came from a woman in her twenties or thirties in good health. Each CDR3 is given with its conserved first and last residue. Each record gives: V gene, clone size, CDR3 length, J gene, D gene, CDR3 protein, CDR3 DNA. D genes are given only for firm matches. Size is stated for part of the rows, as once, few or many counts, or as a class when the clone is expanded.

TRBV7-9	NA	13	TRBJ2-7	NA	CASSQTAGYEQYF	TGTGCCAGCAGCCAAACGGCTGGGTACGAGCAGTACTTC
TRBV15	NA	14	TRBJ2-3	NA	CATSTPPGLDTQYF	TGTGCCACCAGCACCCCACCTGGCCTAGATACGCAGTATTTT
TRBV20-1	once	11	TRBJ2-7	NA	CSARESYEQYF	TGCAGTGCTAGAGAATCTTACGAGCAGTACTTC
TRBV30	NA	14	TRBJ2-5	NA	CAGTGLGELGTQYF	TGTGCCGGAACGGGCTTGGGGGAATTGGGGACCCAGTACTTC
TRBV9	NA	14	TRBJ2-2	NA	CASSHSENTGELFF	TGTGCCAGCAGTCATAGCGAGAACACCGGGGAGCTGTTTTTT
TRBV5-4	few	11	TRBJ2-7	NA	CASSNLYEQYF	TGTGCCAGCAGCAACCTCTACGAGCAGTACTTC
TRBV30	few	13	TRBJ1-1	TRBD1	CAWTVDYRGEAFF	TGTGCCTGGACCGTTGACTACAGGGGCGAAGCTTTCTTT
TRBV7-9	NA	17	TRBJ2-4	TRBD1	CASSYNGLDRGANIQYF	TGTGCCAGCAGCTACAATGGGCTCGACAGGGGAGCAAACATTCAGTACTTC
TRBV4-1	NA	13	TRBJ1-1	NA	CASSQVGGTEAFF	TGCGCCAGCAGCCAAGTAGGCGGCACTGAAGCTTTCTTT
TRBV5-4	NA	16	TRBJ1-4	NA	CASSLEGGVTNEKLFF	TGTGCCAGCAGCTTAGAAGGGGGAGTCACTAATGAAAAACTGTTTTTT
TRBV21-1	NA	18	TRBJ1-2	NA	CASSKVGAGPKKSSGYTF	TGTGCCAGCAGCAAAGTTGGGGCCGGACCAAAAAAGTCTAGCGGCTACACCTTC
TRBV29-1	once	14	TRBJ2-2	NA	CSVEVPRDTGELFF	TGCAGCGTTGAAGTTCCCAGGGACACCGGGGAGCTGTTTTTT
TRBV5-1	NA	13	TRBJ1-2	TRBD1	CASRTGLNYGYTF	TGCGCCAGCCGGACAGGGCTTAACTATGGCTACACCTTC
TRBV28	NA	12	TRBJ2-7	NA	CASTQGGGEQYF	TGTGCCAGCACCCAGGGGGGTGGTGAGCAGTACTTC
TRBV29-1	NA	10	TRBJ2-3	NA	CSVRLDTQYF	TGCAGCGTTCGTCTGGATACGCAGTATTTT
TRBV5-1	NA	15	TRBJ2-2	NA	CASSPGRADTGELFF	TGCGCCAGCAGCCCCGGTAGGGCGGACACCGGGGAGCTGTTTTTT
TRBV6-5	NA	13	TRBJ1-2	NA	CASSYGVSYGYTF	TGTGCCAGCAGTTACGGGGTTTCCTATGGCTACACCTTC
TRBV11-1	NA	14	TRBJ2-7	NA	CASSFSNGPREQYF	TGTGCCAGCAGCTTTTCCAACGGGCCCCGCGAGCAGTACTTC
TRBV2	NA	14	TRBJ2-7	NA	CANRWTGSDYEQYF	TGTGCCAACAGATGGACGGGGTCCGACTACGAGCAGTACTTC
TRBV6-5	NA	11	TRBJ2-7	NA	CASSSYREQYF	TGTGCCAGCAGTTCTTATCGGGAGCAGTACTTC
TRBV28	NA	14	TRBJ1-2	NA	CASSEMRDSYGYTF	TGTGCCAGCAGTGAAATGAGGGACTCCTATGGCTACACCTTC
TRBV4-1	NA	16	TRBJ2-7	TRBD2	CASSQVASGSSYEQYF	TGCGCCAGCAGCCAAGTGGCTAGCGGGAGTTCTTACGAGCAGTACTTC
TRBV27	NA	14	TRBJ1-2	NA	CASSFVQDSNGYTF	TGTGCCAGCAGTTTTGTGCAGGACTCGAATGGCTACACCTTC
TRBV4-2	NA	12	TRBJ1-1	NA	CASSQGGVEAFF	TGTGCCAGCAGCCAAGGCGGGGTTGAAGCTTTCTTT
TRBV28	NA	14	TRBJ2-1	NA	CASSFRDWDTGQFF	TGTGCCAGCAGTTTTAGGGACTGGGATACCGGGCAGTTCTTC
TRBV28	once	16	TRBJ2-7	TRBD2	CASSLAESGVSYEQYF	TGTGCCAGCAGTTTGGCAGAGAGCGGGGTCTCCTACGAGCAGTACTTC
TRBV6-5	NA	13	TRBJ1-2	NA	CASSYFPGHGYTF	TGTGCCAGCAGTTACTTTCCAGGGCATGGCTACACCTTC
TRBV2	NA	12	TRBJ2-7	NA	CASVPLSYEQYF	TGTGCCAGCGTCCCCCTTTCCTACGAGCAGTACTTC
TRBV10-2	NA	13	TRBJ2-7	NA	CASSGSSSYEQYF	TGCGCCAGCAGTGGCTCGTCTTCCTACGAGCAGTACTTC
TRBV28	NA	13	TRBJ1-1	NA	CASTSGRNTEAFF	TGTGCCAGCACGTCGGGCAGGAACACTGAAGCTTTCTTT
TRBV15	NA	16	TRBJ2-1	TRBD2	CATSSTSGSLYNEQFF	TGTGCCACCAGCAGTACTAGCGGGAGCCTCTACAATGAGCAGTTCTTC
TRBV7-9	once	14	TRBJ2-7	NA	CASSLVPETYEQYF	TGTGCCAGCAGCTTAGTTCCGGAAACCTACGAGCAGTACTTC
TRBV11-2	NA	15	TRBJ2-7	NA	CASSGWGTESYEQYF	TGTGCCAGCAGCGGGTGGGGGACGGAGTCCTACGAGCAGTACTTC
TRBV28	NA	15	TRBJ2-5	TRBD2	CASSLRLAAQETQYF	TGTGCCAGCAGTTTAAGACTAGCGGCCCAAGAGACCCAGTACTTC
TRBV7-2	NA	14	TRBJ2-2	NA	CASSLGHYTGELFF	TGTGCCAGCAGCTTAGGCCATTACACCGGGGAGCTGTTTTTT
TRBV28	NA	15	TRBJ2-1	TRBD2	CASSLGAGGRNEQFF	TGTGCCAGCAGTTTGGGAGCGGGAGGTAGGAATGAGCAGTTCTTC
TRBV11-2	NA	14	TRBJ1-2	NA	CASSSFGLNYGYTF	TGTGCCAGCAGTTCTTTTGGACTGAACTATGGCTACACCTTC
TRBV9	NA	15	TRBJ2-3	NA	CASSVGGGSTDTQYF	TGTGCCAGCAGCGTAGGAGGGGGATCCACAGATACGCAGTATTTT
TRBV25-1	NA	14	TRBJ2-1	NA	CASSVGGPYNEQFF	TGTGCCAGCAGTGTCGGGGGACCCTACAATGAGCAGTTCTTC
TRBV11-2	NA	15	TRBJ2-3	NA	CASSLRRFGTDTQYF	TGTGCCAGCAGCTTACGTCGGTTCGGCACAGATACGCAGTATTTT
TRBV27	NA	16	TRBJ2-2	NA	CASGKGSALGTGELFF	TGTGCCAGCGGGAAGGGGAGCGCCCTGGGTACCGGGGAGCTGTTTTTT
TRBV4-1	NA	14	TRBJ2-7	NA	CASSQDGMVYEQYF	TGCGCCAGCAGCCAAGACGGGATGGTTTACGAGCAGTACTTC
TRBV28	NA	13	TRBJ2-7	NA	CASSLRGRNEQYF	TGTGCCAGCAGTCTCCGGGGGAGGAACGAGCAGTACTTC
TRBV9	NA	11	TRBJ2-1	NA	CASSGARGQFF	TGTGCCAGCAGCGGAGCAAGAGGGCAGTTCTTC
TRBV7-9	once	15	TRBJ1-4	NA	CASSLDAGRGEKLFF	TGTGCCAGCAGCTTAGACGCAGGGAGGGGTGAAAAACTGTTTTTT